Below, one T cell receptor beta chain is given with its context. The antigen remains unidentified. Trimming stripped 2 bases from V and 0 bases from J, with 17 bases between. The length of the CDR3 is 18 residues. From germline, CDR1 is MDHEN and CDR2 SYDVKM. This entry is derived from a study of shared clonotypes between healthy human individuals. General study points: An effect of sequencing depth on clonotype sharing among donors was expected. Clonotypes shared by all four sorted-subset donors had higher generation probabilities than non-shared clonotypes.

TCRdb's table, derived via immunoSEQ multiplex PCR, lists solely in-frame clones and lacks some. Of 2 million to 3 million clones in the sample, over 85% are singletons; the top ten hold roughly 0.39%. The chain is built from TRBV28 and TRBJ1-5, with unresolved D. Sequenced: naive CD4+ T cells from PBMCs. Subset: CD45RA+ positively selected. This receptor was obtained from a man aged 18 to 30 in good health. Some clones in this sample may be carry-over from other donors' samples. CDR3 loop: CASSLPRPDTYSNQPQHF. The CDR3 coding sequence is TGTGCCAGCAGTTTACCTCGGCCAGATACCTATAGCAATCAGCCCCAGCATTTT.